Listed here are 15 T cell receptor beta chains from one sample, sequenced in a study of PD-1 blockade in classical Hodgkin lymphoma. Time point reported: cycle 4 day 1 (C4D1), after five to seven weeks of nivolumab. Brentuximab vedotin exposure varied among the patients, all of whom had relapsed after autologous stem cell transplantation. Purification of CD4+ T cells from thawed PBMCs was performed via magnetic negative selection. Some clones are missing from TCRdb's copy, which holds only in-frame ones; the method was immunoSEQ multiplex PCR. The sample yields approximately 9,000 clones, roughly 75% seen once. This specimen was CD4+ T cells from blood, taken before the fourth cycle of nivolumab. The receptors were sampled from a human donor with classical Hodgkin lymphoma.

V gene TRBV7-8 combines with J gene TRBJ2-3; possible D gene TRBD2, 6 bases. The CDR3 spans 15 residues. Germline CDR1 reads SGHVS; CDR2 reads FQNEAQ. The V and J ends lost 3 bases and 7 bases respectively, with 17 bases between them. This CDR3 is CASSFERPAGNTQYF. In DNA, the CDR3 is TGTGCCAGCAGCTTTGAACGACCGGCGGGGAATACGCAGTATTTT.

V usage is TRBV9 and J usage is TRBJ2-1, with a weak D call TRBD2 (5 bases). CDR3 size: 13 residues. Germline CDR1 SGDLS, CDR2 YYNGEE. Deletions cut 0 bases from V and 9 bases from J, with 10 bases between. CDR3 DNA sequence: TGTGCCAGCAGCGTAGCGGGGTCTGGTGAGCAGTTCTTC. Protein product: CASSVAGSGEQFF.

V gene TRBV27 combines with J gene TRBJ1-2, with 9 bases fitting TRBD1. V trimming: 6 bases; J trimming: 4 bases; junction bases outside the gene matches: 9. The CDR3 sequence is 15 residues long. CDR1 and CDR2 (germline): MNHEY, SMNVEV (reference sequence). The CDR3 nucleotides read TGTGCCAGCAGCCCTTGGGACAGGGTGCCCTATGGCTACACCTTC. Amino acid sequence: CASSPWDRVPYGYTF.

This clone was picked up a small number of times. The V and J genes are TRBV7-9 and TRBJ1-1; a weak D match, TRBD1 (6 bases). Germline loops: CDR1 SEHNR, CDR2 FQNEAQ (reference sequence). This CDR3 comprises 14 residues. V was shortened by 4 bases and J by 1 base, with 10 bases between the two germline ends. CDR3 in amino acids: CASSSTGGNTEAFF. The CDR3 nucleotides read TGTGCCAGCAGCTCGACAGGAGGGAACACTGAAGCTTTCTTT.

As for this clone: Sequence at one end of the junction differs from germline and may be a read error. The rearrangement uses TRBV7-9 and TRBJ1-3; no firm D call. The CDR3 has 17 amino acids. Germline lookup yields CDR1 SEHNR and CDR2 FQNEAQ (reference sequence). The CDR3 spells CASSQDIVAKSGNTIYF. The CDR3 bases are TGCGCCAGCAGCCAAGATATCGTGGCAAAGTCTGGAAACACCATATATTTT. Together with reference TRBV7-9 and TRBJ1-3, the CDR3 gives the full variable domain: DTGVSQNPRHKITKRGQNVTFRCDPISEHNRLYWYRQTLGQGPEFLTYFQNEAQLEKSRLLSDRFSAERPKGSFSTLEIQRTEQGDSAMYLCASSQDIVAKSGNTIYFGEGSWLTVV.

This rearrangement joins TRBV6-1 to TRBJ2-7; TRBD1 is a possible D gene (5 bases). The ends were cut back, 3 bases at V and 4 bases at J, with 16 bases in the middle. CDR3 size: 15 residues. CDR1 and CDR2 (germline): MNHNS, SASEGT. The CDR3 region is CASSEGQGLVYEQYF. In DNA form, the CDR3 reads TGTGCCAGCAGTGAGGGTCAGGGATTGGTTTACGAGCAGTACTTC.

Here the CDR3 DNA reads TGTGCCAGCAGCTCTGCGGGGGGGTATAAGAGAACCCAGTACTTC. Protein: CASSSAGGYKRTQYF. The chain has TRBV7-2 and TRBJ2-5, with 9 bases identical to TRBD2. The CDR3 is 15 amino acids. Germline V gene sequence: CDR1 SGHTA, CDR2 FQGNSA. V shed 4 bases, J shed 8 bases, and the junction held 11 bases outside the gene matches.

Remarks on this clone: A far larger clone is a single base away, which makes a read error likely. The chain has TRBV5-1 and TRBJ1-6; no clear D. Germline loops: CDR1 SGHRS, CDR2 YFSETQ. The ends were cut back, 0 bases at V and 9 bases at J, with 10 bases in the middle. The CDR3 length is 14 residues. The CDR3 DNA follows: TGCGCCAGCAGCTTGGCAGGTTTAGGTTCACCCCTCCACTTT. Translation: CASSLAGLGSPLHF. The full variable domain, completed using reference TRBV5-1 and TRBJ1-6, is KAGVTQTPRYLIKTRGQQVTLSCSPISGHRSVSWYQQTPGQGLQFLFEYFSETQRNKGNFPGRFSGRQFSNSRSEMNVSTLELGDSALYLCASSLAGLGSPLHFGNGTRLTVT.

The V call is TRBV6-1, the J call TRBJ2-7; 8 bases are a match to TRBD1. CDR1 and CDR2 (germline): MNHNS, SASEGT. There are 14 residues in the CDR3. Trimming removed 8 bases from V and 3 bases from J; junction bases left unmatched: 9. The CDR3: CASLPDRAFYEQYV. CDR3 nucleotide sequence: TGTGCCAGCCTCCCGGACAGGGCCTTCTACGAGCAGTACGTC.

The chain joins TRBV7-8 to TRBJ2-3; the D is unclear. CDR1 and CDR2 from the germline V gene are SGHVS and FQNEAQ. This CDR3 region has 19 residues. Trimming took off 5 bases at V and 0 bases at J, with 24 bases between the two ends. CDR3 nucleotide sequence: TGTGCCAGCAGCCCTTCTCAATTACTTCAGACCTATAGCACAGATACGCAGTATTTT. As protein: CASSPSQLLQTYSTDTQYF.

V is TRBV7-2 and J is TRBJ2-5; the D gene is possibly TRBD2 (5 bases). This CDR3 contains 13 residues. V lost 5 bases and J 1 base, leaving 8 bases between the germline ends. Germline loops: CDR1 SGHTA, CDR2 FQGNSA. This CDR3 reads CASSRGFQETQYF. The DNA of the CDR3 is TGTGCCAGCAGCCGGGGATTCCAAGAGACCCAGTACTTC.

The V gene is TRBV7-3, the J gene TRBJ1-1; D remains ambiguous. The CDR3 consists of 13 residues. The germline V gene encodes CDR1 SGHTA and CDR2 FQGTGA. Trimming pared 4 bases from V and 11 bases from J, leaving 17 bases between. The CDR3 region has the DNA TGTGCCAGCAGCTCCCCACACGGTGGCGCTGCTTTCTTT. Protein: CASSSPHGGAAFF.

The V and J genes are TRBV28 and TRBJ1-1; D possibly corresponds to TRBD1 (5 bases). CDR1 and CDR2 from the germline V gene are MDHEN and SYDVKM. The CDR3 sequence is 14 residues long. The V end lost 5 bases, the J end lost 4 bases, and 14 bases lay between the germline ends. CDR3 sequence: CASSQGDGLTEAFF. The CDR3 DNA reads TGTGCCAGCAGTCAAGGGGACGGGCTCACTGAAGCTTTCTTT.

The chain carries TRBV6-5 and TRBJ2-5, with D possibly matching TRBD1 (6 bases). V shed 7 bases and J shed 2 bases, with 11 bases lying between them. The V gene's germline CDR1 is MNHEY and CDR2 SVGAGI. The CDR3 contains 13 residues. In DNA form, the CDR3 reads TGTGCCAGCACAAAGGACAGTCAAGAGACCCAGTACTTC. This gives the protein CASTKDSQETQYF.

The rearrangement links TRBV6-5 to TRBJ1-3; D is ambiguous. The CDR3 is made up of 13 amino acids. Trimming removed 5 bases from V and 0 bases from J, with 5 bases in between. Per germline, CDR1 MNHEY and CDR2 SVGAGI. The CDR3 nucleotides are TGTGCCAGCAGTGCCTCCTCTGGAAACACCATATATTTT. Translated: CASSASSGNTIYF.